This TCR beta chain emerged from a study of blood T cells in healthy people across ages. The authors ran a second PCR of roughly 6 to 12 cycles using a sample-barcoded 5' primer and a J-beta primer mix. TCRdb re-called the 5' RACE reads with MiXCR, one entry per CDR3 protein. The table records roughly 1.7 million distinct CDR3 sequences, about 35% of them present only once. The table lists this clonotype with many counts. This CDR3 is built from 11 residues. Germline assignment: CDR1 SQVTM and CDR2 ANQGSEA. The V gene end was trimmed by 8 bases and the J gene end by 3 bases; junction bases not matched to a gene: 1.

This TCR came from a woman under 40 in good health. The genes are TRBV29-1 and TRBJ2-1; 7 bases agree with TRBD2. Sequenced: blood. The chain's CDR3 is CSSGGYNEQFF. The CDR3 nucleotides read TGCAGCTCGGGGGGCTACAATGAGCAGTTCTTC.